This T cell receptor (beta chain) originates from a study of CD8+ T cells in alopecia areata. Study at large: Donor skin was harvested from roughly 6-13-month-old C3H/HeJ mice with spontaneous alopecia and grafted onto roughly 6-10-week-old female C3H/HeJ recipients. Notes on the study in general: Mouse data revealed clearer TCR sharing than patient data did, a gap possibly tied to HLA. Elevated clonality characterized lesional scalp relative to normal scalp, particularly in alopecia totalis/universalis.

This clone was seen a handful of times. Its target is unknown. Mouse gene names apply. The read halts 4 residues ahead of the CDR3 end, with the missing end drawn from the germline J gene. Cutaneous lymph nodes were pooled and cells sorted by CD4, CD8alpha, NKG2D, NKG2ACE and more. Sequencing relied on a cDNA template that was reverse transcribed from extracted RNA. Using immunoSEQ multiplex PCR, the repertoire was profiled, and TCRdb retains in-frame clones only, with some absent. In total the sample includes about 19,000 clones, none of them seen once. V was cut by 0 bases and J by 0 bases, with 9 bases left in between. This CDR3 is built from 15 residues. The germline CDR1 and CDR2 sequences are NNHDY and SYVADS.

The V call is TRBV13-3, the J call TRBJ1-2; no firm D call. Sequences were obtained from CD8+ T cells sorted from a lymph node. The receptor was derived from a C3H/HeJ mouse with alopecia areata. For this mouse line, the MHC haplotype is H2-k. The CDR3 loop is CASSDAVTTNSDYTF. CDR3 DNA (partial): TGTGCCAGCAGTGATGCAGTGACAACAAACTCC.